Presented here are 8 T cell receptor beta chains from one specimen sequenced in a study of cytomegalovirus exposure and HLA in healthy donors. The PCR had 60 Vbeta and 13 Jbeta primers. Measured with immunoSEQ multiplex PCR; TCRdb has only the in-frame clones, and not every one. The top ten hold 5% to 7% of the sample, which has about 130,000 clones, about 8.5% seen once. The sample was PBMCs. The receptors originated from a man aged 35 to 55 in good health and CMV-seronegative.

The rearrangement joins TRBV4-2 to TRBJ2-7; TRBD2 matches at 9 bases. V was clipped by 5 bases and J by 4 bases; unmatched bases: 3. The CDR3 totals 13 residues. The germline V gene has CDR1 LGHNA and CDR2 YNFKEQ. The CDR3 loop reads CASSSGLAYEQYF. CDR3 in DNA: TGTGCCAGCAGCTCGGGACTAGCTTACGAGCAGTACTTC.

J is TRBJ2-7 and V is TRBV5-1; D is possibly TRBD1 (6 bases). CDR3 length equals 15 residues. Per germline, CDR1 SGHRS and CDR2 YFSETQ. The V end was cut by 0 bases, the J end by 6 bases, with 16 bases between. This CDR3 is CASSLGTGQSSEQYF. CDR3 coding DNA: TGCGCCAGCAGCTTGGGGACGGGACAAAGTAGCGAGCAGTACTTC.

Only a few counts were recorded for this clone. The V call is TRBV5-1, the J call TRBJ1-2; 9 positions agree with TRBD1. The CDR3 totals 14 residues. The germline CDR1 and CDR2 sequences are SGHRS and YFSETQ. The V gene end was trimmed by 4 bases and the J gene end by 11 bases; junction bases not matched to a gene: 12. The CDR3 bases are TGCGCCAGCAGCGAATCCGGACAGGGGTCTTTTTACACCTTC. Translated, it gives CASSESGQGSFYTF. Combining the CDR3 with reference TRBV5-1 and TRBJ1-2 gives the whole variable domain KAGVTQTPRYLIKTRGQQVTLSCSPISGHRSVSWYQQTPGQGLQFLFEYFSETQRNKGNFPGRFSGRQFSNSRSEMNVSTLELGDSALYLCASSESGQGSFYTFGSGTRLTVV.

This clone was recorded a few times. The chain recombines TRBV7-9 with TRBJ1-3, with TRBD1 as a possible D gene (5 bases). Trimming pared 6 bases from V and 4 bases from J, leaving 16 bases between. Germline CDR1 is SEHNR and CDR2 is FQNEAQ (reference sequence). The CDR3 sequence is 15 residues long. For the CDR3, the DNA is TGTGCCAGCAGATCTACCGGGAGGGGAGGAAACACCATATATTTT. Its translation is CASRSTGRGGNTIYF. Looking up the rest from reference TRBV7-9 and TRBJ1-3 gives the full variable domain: DTGVSQNPRHKITKRGQNVTFRCDPISEHNRLYWYRQTLGQGPEFLTYFQNEAQLEKSRLLSDRFSAERPKGSFSTLEIQRTEQGDSAMYLCASRSTGRGGNTIYFGEGSWLTVV.

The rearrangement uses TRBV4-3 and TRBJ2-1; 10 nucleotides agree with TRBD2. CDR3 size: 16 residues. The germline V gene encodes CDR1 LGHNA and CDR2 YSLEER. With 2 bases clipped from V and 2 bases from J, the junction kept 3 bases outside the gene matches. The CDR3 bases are TGCGCCAGCAGCCAACTAAGCGGGGGGGCCTACAATGAGCAGTTCTTC. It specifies CASSQLSGGAYNEQFF.

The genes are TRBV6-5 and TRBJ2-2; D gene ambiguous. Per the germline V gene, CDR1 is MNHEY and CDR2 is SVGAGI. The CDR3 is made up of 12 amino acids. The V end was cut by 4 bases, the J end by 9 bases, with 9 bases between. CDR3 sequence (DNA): TGTGCCAGCAGTTTTAGAGACAGGGAGCTGTTTTTT. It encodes CASSFRDRELFF.

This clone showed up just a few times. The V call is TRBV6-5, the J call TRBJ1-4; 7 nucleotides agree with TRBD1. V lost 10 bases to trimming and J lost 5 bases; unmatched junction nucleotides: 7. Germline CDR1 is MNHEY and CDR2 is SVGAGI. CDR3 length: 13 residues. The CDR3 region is CATTGQRNEKLFF. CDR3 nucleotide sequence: TGTGCCACCACGGGACAGAGAAATGAAAAACTGTTTTTT.

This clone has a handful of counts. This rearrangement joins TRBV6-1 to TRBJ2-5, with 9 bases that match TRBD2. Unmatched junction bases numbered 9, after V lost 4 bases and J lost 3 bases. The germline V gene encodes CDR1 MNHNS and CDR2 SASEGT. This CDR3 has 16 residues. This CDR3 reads CASSGTSTSGKETQYF. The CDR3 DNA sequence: TGTGCCAGCAGTGGGACTTCGACTAGCGGTAAAGAGACCCAGTACTTC.